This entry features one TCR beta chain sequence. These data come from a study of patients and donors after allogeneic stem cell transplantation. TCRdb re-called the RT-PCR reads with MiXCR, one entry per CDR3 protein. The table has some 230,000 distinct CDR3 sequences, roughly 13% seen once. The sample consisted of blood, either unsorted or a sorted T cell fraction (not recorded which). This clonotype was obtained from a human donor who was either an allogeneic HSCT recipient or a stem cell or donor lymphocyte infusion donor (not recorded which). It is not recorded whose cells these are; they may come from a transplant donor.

The chain's CDR3 is CAWSDTGTGNTIYF. As DNA, the CDR3 is TGTGCCTGGAGTGATACAGGCACTGGAAACACCATATATTTT. The chain couples TRBV30 to TRBJ1-3; D might be TRBD1 (5 bases). Germline-derived CDR1 and CDR2 are GTSNPN and SVGIG (reference sequence). V was clipped by 1 base and J by 2 bases, with 9 bases between them. This CDR3 is built from 14 residues.